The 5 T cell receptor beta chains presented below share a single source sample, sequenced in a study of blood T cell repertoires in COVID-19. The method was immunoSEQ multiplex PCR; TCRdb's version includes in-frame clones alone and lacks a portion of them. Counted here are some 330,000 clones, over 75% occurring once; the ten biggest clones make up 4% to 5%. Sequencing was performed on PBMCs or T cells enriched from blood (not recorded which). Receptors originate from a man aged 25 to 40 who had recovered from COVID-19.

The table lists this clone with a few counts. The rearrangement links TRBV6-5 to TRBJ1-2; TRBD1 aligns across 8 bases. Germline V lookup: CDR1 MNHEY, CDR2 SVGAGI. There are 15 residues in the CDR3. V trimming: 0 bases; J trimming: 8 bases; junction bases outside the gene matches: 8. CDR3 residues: CASSYSDRGAGGYTF. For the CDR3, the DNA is TGTGCCAGCAGTTACTCCGACAGGGGCGCGGGAGGCTACACCTTC.

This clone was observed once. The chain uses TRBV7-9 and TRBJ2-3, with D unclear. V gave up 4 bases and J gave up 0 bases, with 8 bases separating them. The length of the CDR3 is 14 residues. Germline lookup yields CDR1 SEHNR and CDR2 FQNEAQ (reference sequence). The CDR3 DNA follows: TGTGCCAGCAGCTCGCTGGCTAGCACAGATACGCAGTATTTT. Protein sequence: CASSSLASTDTQYF. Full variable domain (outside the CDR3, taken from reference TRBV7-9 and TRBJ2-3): DTGVSQNPRHKITKRGQNVTFRCDPISEHNRLYWYRQTLGQGPEFLTYFQNEAQLEKSRLLSDRFSAERPKGSFSTLEIQRTEQGDSAMYLCASSSLASTDTQYFGPGTRLTVL.

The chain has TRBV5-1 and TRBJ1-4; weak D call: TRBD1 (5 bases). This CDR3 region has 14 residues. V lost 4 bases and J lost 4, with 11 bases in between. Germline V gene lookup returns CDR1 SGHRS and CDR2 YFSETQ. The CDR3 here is CASSGGANNEKLFF. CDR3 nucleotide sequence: TGCGCCAGCAGCGGCGGGGCGAATAATGAAAAACTGTTTTTT.

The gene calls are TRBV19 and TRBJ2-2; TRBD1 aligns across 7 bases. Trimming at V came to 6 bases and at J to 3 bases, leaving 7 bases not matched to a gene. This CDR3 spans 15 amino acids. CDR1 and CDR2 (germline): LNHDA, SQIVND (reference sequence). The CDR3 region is CASSSGQRHTGELFF. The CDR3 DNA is TGTGCCAGTAGCTCGGGACAGCGTCACACCGGGGAGCTGTTTTTT.

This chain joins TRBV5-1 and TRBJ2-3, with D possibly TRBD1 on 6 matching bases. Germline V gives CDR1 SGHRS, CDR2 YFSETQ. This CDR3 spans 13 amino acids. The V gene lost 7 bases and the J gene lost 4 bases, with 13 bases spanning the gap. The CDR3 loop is CASATQGPDTQYF. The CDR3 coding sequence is TGCGCCAGCGCGACACAGGGCCCAGATACGCAGTATTTT. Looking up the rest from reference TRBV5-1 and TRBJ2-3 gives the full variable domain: KAGVTQTPRYLIKTRGQQVTLSCSPISGHRSVSWYQQTPGQGLQFLFEYFSETQRNKGNFPGRFSGRQFSNSRSEMNVSTLELGDSALYLCASATQGPDTQYFGPGTRLTVL.